The 5 T cell receptor beta chains listed next were all sequenced from one sample in a study of vaccination and CD4 T cells after COVID-19 (dated by TCRdb to the early 2020s). The library came from PCR. The sample was run on an Illumina iSeq 100. TCRdb itself trimmed the public reads at Q25 with fastp, ran MiXCR and retained productive beta chains. Rows with one shared CDR3 protein collapse into an entry with the most common genes and DNA. The sample table lists about 20,000 distinct CDR3 sequences, 50% to 65% of them with a count of one. The ten largest clones represent roughly 1.1% of the sample. Specimen: CD4+ T cells from blood, collected after SARS-CoV-2 vaccination. These receptors were obtained from a human donor who had recovered from COVID-19.

The gene calls are TRBV27 and TRBJ2-7; D perhaps matches TRBD2 (7 bases). The V gene lost 8 bases and the J gene lost 7 bases, with 27 bases spanning the gap. The CDR3 totals 16 residues. Germline-derived CDR1 and CDR2 are MNHEY and SMNVEV (reference sequence). CDR3 residues: CASHSLGRTRGTEQYF. The CDR3 DNA reads as TGTGCCAGCCACAGTTTAGGAAGGACTAGGGGGACGGAGCAGTACTTC.

The rearrangement links TRBV2 to TRBJ1-2; possible D gene TRBD1, 6 bases. V was clipped by 4 bases and J by 5 bases, with 14 bases between them. This CDR3 contains 14 residues. CDR1 is SNHLY and CDR2 is FYNNEI in the germline V gene. The CDR3, as DNA: TGTGCCAGCAGTGTTGAGAGGGGGATGTATGGCTACACCTTC. Its protein is CASSVERGMYGYTF.

Only a few counts were recorded for this clonotype. The V gene is TRBV6-5, the J gene TRBJ2-2, with a possible D match to TRBD1 (6 bases). Looked up from germline, CDR1 is MNHEY and CDR2 is SVGAGI. V lost 0 bases and J lost 2, with 7 bases in between. The CDR3 sequence is 15 residues long. CDR3 in amino acids: CASSYSDSNTGELFF. CDR3 sequence (DNA): TGTGCCAGCAGTTACTCGGACAGCAACACCGGGGAGCTGTTTTTT.

As DNA, the CDR3 is TGTGCCAGCAGTTTCTTCCAGTCACGGGGGGGTCGGCTGTTTTTT. It codes for CASSFFQSRGGRLFF. V usage is TRBV27 and J usage is TRBJ2-2; 8 bases line up with TRBD2. The V gene's germline CDR1 is MNHEY and CDR2 SMNVEV (reference sequence). This CDR3 is 15 amino acids long. Trimming took 3 bases from V and 13 from J; bases not matched to a gene: 13.

This clonotype has only a few counts. This rearrangement joins TRBV10-1 to TRBJ1-5; 10 bases map to TRBD1. V dropped 1 base and J dropped 9; count of bases not matched to a gene: 0. The length of the CDR3 is 13 residues. CDR1 is WNHNN and CDR2 is SYGVQD in the germline V gene (reference sequence). DNA of the CDR3: TGCGCCAGCAGTGAGTGGACAGGGGGGCCCCAGCATTTT. Residues: CASSEWTGGPQHF.